One and the same sample provided the 2 T cell receptor beta chains below, sequenced in a study of T cells in Graves' hyperthyroidism and ophthalmopathy. TCR beta CDR3 sequences were amplified from RNA transcripts. The HTBI primer set drove a first-round RT-PCR of the TCR CDR3. TCRdb analysed the multiplex PCR reads with MiXCR anew, one entry per CDR3 protein. The sample gives fewer than 700,000 distinct CDR3 sequences, 15% to 20% of which show up once; approximately 18% is in the top ten. Material for sequencing was blood. The receptors were sampled from a woman aged 18-29 years with Graves' ophthalmopathy.

This clonotype was detected many times. The chain couples TRBV3-1 to TRBJ1-6; D ambiguous. V was shortened by 6 bases and J by 5 bases, with 14 bases between the two germline ends. The CDR3 consists of 15 residues. Germline V gives CDR1 LGHDT, CDR2 YNNKEL (reference sequence). The CDR3 DNA follows: TGTGCCAGCAGGGAAACGTGGGGAAATAATTCACCCCTCCACTTT. Encoded protein: CASRETWGNNSPLHF.

This clonotype came up a few times. The J gene is TRBJ2-1, the V gene TRBV6-1; 9 positions match TRBD1. CDR1 is MNHNS and CDR2 is SASEGT in the germline V gene. There are 15 residues in the CDR3. The V gene end was trimmed by 5 bases and the J gene end by 3 bases; junction bases not matched to a gene: 5. The CDR3 bases are TGTGCCAGCAGTTGGCCGGGACAGGGCTACAATGAGCAGTTCTTC. It encodes CASSWPGQGYNEQFF.